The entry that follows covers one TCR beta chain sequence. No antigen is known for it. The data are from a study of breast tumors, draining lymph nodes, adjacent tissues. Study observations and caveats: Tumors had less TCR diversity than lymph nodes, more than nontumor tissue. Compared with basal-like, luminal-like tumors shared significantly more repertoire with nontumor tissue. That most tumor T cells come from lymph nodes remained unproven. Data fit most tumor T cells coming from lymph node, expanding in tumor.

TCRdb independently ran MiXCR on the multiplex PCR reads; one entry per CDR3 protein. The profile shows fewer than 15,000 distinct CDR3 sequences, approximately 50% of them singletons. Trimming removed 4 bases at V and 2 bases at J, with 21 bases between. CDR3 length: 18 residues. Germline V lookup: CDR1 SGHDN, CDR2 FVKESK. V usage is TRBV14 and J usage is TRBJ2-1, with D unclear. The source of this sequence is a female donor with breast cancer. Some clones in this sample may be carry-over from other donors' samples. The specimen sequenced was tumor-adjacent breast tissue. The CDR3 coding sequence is TGTGCCAGCAGCCGAACGTGGTTGTTATCCTTTACCTACAATGAGCAGTTCTTC. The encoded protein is CASSRTWLLSFTYNEQFF.